This T cell receptor (beta chain) was identified in a study of cytomegalovirus exposure and HLA in healthy donors. Regarding the study as a whole: Most TCRs appeared rarely, but some public TCRs recurred in many donors. The authors considered a cluster of highly shared sequence variants likely to be a sequencing artifact. It was assumed in the presence/absence analyses that sequencing depth was roughly uniform across donors. CMV serostatus was the only immune exposure information that was available.

It was with 60 Vbeta and 13 Jbeta primers that the PCR ran. Sequenced by immunoSEQ multiplex PCR; TCRdb stores in-frame clones only, minus some. The top ten hold about 8% of the sample, which has about 100,000 clones, more than 70% seen once. Regarding this clone: What it recognizes is unknown.

The CDR3 runs 15 residues. Trimming removed 0 bases from V and 7 bases from J; junction bases left unmatched: 7. CDR1 and CDR2 from the germline V gene are SGHRS and YFSETQ. Sequencing input: PBMCs. This receptor was taken from a man aged 25-40 years in good health and CMV-seronegative. The rearrangement joins TRBV5-1 to TRBJ2-7; the match to TRBD1 covers 10 bases. CDR3 bases: TGCGCCAGCAGCTTGGAAGGGACAGGGGCTCAAGAGCAGTACTTC. Translated, it gives CASSLEGTGAQEQYF.